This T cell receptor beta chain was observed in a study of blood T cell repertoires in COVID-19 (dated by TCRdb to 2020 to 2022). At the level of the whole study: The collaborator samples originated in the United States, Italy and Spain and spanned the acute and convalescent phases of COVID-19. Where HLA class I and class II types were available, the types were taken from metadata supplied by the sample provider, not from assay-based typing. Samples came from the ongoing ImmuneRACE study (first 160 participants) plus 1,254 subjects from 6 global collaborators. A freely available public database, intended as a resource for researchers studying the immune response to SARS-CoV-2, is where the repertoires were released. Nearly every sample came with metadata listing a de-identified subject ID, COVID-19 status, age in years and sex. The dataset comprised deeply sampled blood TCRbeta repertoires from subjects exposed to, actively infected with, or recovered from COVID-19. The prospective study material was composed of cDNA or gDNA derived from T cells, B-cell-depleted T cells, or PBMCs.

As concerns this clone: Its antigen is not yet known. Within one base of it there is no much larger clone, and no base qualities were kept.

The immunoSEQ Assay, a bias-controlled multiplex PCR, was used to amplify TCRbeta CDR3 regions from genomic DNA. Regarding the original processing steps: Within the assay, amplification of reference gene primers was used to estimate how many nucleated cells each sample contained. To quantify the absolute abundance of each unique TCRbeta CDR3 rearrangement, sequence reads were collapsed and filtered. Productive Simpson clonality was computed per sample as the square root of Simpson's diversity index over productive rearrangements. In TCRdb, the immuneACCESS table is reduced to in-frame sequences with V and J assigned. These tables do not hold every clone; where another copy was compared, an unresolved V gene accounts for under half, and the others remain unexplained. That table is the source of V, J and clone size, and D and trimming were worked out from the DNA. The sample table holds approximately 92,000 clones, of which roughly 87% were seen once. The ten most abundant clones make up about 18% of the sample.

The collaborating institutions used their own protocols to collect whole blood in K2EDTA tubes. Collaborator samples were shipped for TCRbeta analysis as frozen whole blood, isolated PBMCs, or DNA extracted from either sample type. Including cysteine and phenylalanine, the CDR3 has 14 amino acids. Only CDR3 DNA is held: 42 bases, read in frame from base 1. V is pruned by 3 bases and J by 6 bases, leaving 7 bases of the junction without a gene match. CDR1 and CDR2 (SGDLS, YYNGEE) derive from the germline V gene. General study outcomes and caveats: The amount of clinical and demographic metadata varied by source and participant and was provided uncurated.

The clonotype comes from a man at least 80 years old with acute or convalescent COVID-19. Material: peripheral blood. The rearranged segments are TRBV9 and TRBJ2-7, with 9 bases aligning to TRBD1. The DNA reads TGTGCCAGCAGCGGACAGGGGGGACGGGCCGAGCAGTACTTC. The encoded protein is CASSGQGGRAEQYF.